The entry below describes one T cell receptor beta chain. The sample belongs to a study of blood T cell repertoires in COVID-19. At the level of the study: T cells, B-cell-depleted T cells, or PBMCs supplied cDNA or gDNA.

Authors' processing steps: The authors estimated nucleated cell counts from reference gene primer amplification. Sequencing used immunoSEQ multiplex PCR; TCRdb keeps in-frame clones, though not all of them. The DNA gave D and trimming, while V, J and clone size come from that table. The table has around 59,000 clones, around 86% seen once. The V gene's germline CDR1 is SGDLS and CDR2 YYNGEE. V lost 4 bases and J lost 2, with 12 bases in between. This CDR3 comprises 15 residues. The specimen sequenced was peripheral blood. The TCR was taken from a woman at least 80 years old with active or convalescent COVID-19. The chain couples TRBV9 to TRBJ1-4, with D maybe TRBD1 (5 bases). Here the CDR3 DNA reads TGTGCCAGCAGCCCACGGGGGAGTACTAATGAAAAACTGTTTTTT. Its protein is CASSPRGSTNEKLFF.